This T cell receptor beta chain was documented in a study of T cells in Graves' hyperthyroidism and ophthalmopathy. General study findings and limits: Before onset, by a median of 6.5 months, the model predicted ophthalmopathy.

This clonotype was seen repeatedly, ten times or more. Antigen specificity is unknown. The hyperthyroidism was newly diagnosed and had lasted under 2 months; the patients were aged 18 to 65. Uncontrolled infections, other autoimmune diseases, pregnancy or lactation led to exclusion of patients. Researchers took RNA transcripts and amplified the TCR beta CDR3 regions from them. In the first-round RT-PCR of the TCR CDR3, the HTBI primer set was used. TCRdb analysed the multiplex PCR reads with MiXCR anew, one entry per CDR3 protein. This repertoire shows 94,000 or so distinct CDR3 sequences, about half found once; its top ten account for 25% to 30%. The sequence came from a woman aged 40 to 50 with Graves' hyperthyroidism. Input material: blood.

CDR3 residues: CASSRRRGQGPTEAFF. CDR3 coding DNA: TGTGCCAGCAGTCGAAGGCGGGGACAGGGTCCCACTGAAGCTTTCTTT. The chain is built from TRBV6-5 and TRBJ1-1, with 9 bases aligning to TRBD1. Germline V CDR1 and CDR2: MNHEY, SVGAGI. The CDR3 has 16 amino acids. Trimming at V came to 5 bases and at J to 4 bases, leaving 11 bases not matched to a gene.